Listed below are T cell receptor beta chains from one sample, sequenced in a study of CD8+ T cells in alopecia areata. This table comes from immunoSEQ multiplex PCR, and its TCRdb copy is limited to in-frame clones, with some not included. The sample contains 150,000 or so clones, roughly 70% of which appear only once. The source material was CD8+ T cells sorted from blood, sampled at week 0. The receptor source for this set is a human donor with alopecia areata. The CDR3 runs from the conserved cysteine through the conserved F or W. D genes are given only for firm matches. Clone size, where shown, is once, few, many, or a class for clones that have expanded.

j_gene | abundance | v_gene | d_gene | CDR3aa | CDR3nt
TRBJ2-1 | NA | TRBV10-2 | TRBD2 | CASSDRFEAGGPGDEQFF | TGCGCCAGCAGTGATCGCTTTGAAGCGGGGGGGCCGGGGGATGAGCAGTTCTTC
TRBJ1-6 | NA | TRBV5-1 | TRBD1 | CASSLESGGYNSPLHF | TGCGCCAGCAGCTTGGAGTCAGGGGGCTATAATTCACCCCTCCACTTT
TRBJ2-1 | once | TRBV15 | NA | CATSSGGHYNEQFF | TGTGCCACCAGCAGTGGGGGACATTACAATGAGCAGTTCTTC
TRBJ1-2 | NA | TRBV7-8 | TRBD1 | CASSLAGQTYGGYTF | TGTGCCAGCAGCTTAGCGGGACAGACCTATGGTGGCTACACCTTC
TRBJ1-5 | once | TRBV4-2 | NA | CASSQDWGGQPQHF | TGTGCCAGCAGCCAAGATTGGGGGGGTCAGCCCCAGCATTTT
TRBJ2-1 | NA | TRBV9 | TRBD2 | CASSAGLAALKQFF | TGTGCCAGCAGCGCCGGACTAGCGGCCCTAAAGCAGTTCTTC
TRBJ2-1 | NA | TRBV5-1 | TRBD2 | CASSLEGRREGEQFF | TGCGCCAGCAGCTTGGAGGGCAGGAGGGAGGGTGAGCAGTTCTTC
TRBJ1-3 | NA | TRBV6-5 | NA | CASSHRVDSGNTIYF | TGTGCCAGCAGCCACCGGGTCGACTCTGGAAACACCATATATTTT
TRBJ2-5 | NA | TRBV7-9 | NA | CASSLWDPQGETQYF | TGTGCCAGCAGCTTATGGGACCCCCAGGGAGAGACCCAGTACTTC
TRBJ2-3 | once | TRBV6-5 | NA | CASRSGGDTQYF | TGTGCCAGCAGATCCGGAGGAGATACGCAGTATTTT
TRBJ2-4 | NA | TRBV9 | TRBD2 | CASSVEGGGTKNIQYF | TGTGCCAGCAGCGTAGAGGGCGGGGGAACCAAAAACATTCAGTACTTC
TRBJ2-1 | NA | TRBV2 | NA | CASSRVRDEQFF | TGTGCCAGCAGCCGGGTCCGGGATGAGCAGTTCTTC
TRBJ1-5 | NA | TRBV2 | NA | CASRRDTNQPQHF | TGTGCCAGCAGACGGGACACCAATCAGCCCCAGCATTTT
TRBJ1-5 | few | TRBV6-5 | NA | CASTEEWGQPQHF | TGTGCCAGCACCGAAGAGTGGGGCCAGCCCCAGCATTTT
TRBJ2-5 | NA | TRBV11-3 | NA | CASSRQETQETQYF | TGTGCCAGCAGCCGCCAGGAGACTCAAGAGACCCAGTACTTC
TRBJ2-1 | NA | TRBV5-6 | TRBD2 | CASSFGTSGGYNEQFF | TGTGCCAGCAGCTTCGGGACTAGCGGGGGGTACAATGAGCAGTTCTTC
TRBJ1-6 | NA | TRBV25-1 | NA | CASSESFGNSPLHF | TGTGCCAGCAGTGAAAGTTTTGGCAATTCACCCCTCCACTTT
TRBJ2-3 | few | TRBV19 | NA | CASSIVAGETTDTQYF | TGTGCCAGTAGTATAGTAGCAGGGGAGACCACAGATACGCAGTATTTT
TRBJ2-7 | NA | TRBV7-9 | NA | CASSVRDEGYEQYF | TGTGCCAGCAGCGTCAGGGACGAGGGGTACGAGCAGTACTTC
TRBJ2-3 | NA | TRBV7-2 | NA | CASSLASWDDTQYF | TGTGCCAGCAGCCTCGCGTCCTGGGATGATACGCAGTATTTT
TRBJ2-1 | NA | TRBV9 | TRBD1 | CASSADRNYNEQFF | TGTGCCAGCAGCGCGGACAGGAATTACAATGAGCAGTTCTTC
TRBJ2-1 | NA | TRBV6-6 | TRBD2 | CASSYSGGYNEQFF | TGTGCCAGCAGTTACTCGGGGGGGTACAATGAGCAGTTCTTC
TRBJ2-1 | NA | TRBV27 | TRBD1 | CASSLKPTGPLWNEQFF | TGTGCCAGCAGTTTAAAACCGACAGGGCCCTTGTGGAATGAGCAGTTCTTC
TRBJ2-1 | NA | TRBV5-1 | TRBD2 | CASSLDPGLAYNEQFF | TGCGCCAGCAGCTTGGATCCGGGACTAGCCTACAATGAGCAGTTCTTC
TRBJ2-1 | NA | TRBV27 | TRBD1 | CASRTGFEQFF | TGTGCCAGCAGGACAGGGTTTGAGCAGTTCTTC
TRBJ2-7 | NA | TRBV5-1 | NA | CASSLATEGRISVYEQYF | TGCGCCAGCAGCTTGGCGACCGAGGGAAGGATCTCGGTCTACGAGCAGTACTTC
TRBJ1-1 | NA | TRBV9 | NA | CASSVVSVRGHTEAFF | TGTGCCAGCAGCGTAGTAAGTGTGCGGGGACACACTGAAGCTTTCTTT
TRBJ2-2 | NA | TRBV13 | TRBD1 | CASSPEDRANTGELFF | TGTGCCAGCAGCCCTGAAGACAGGGCGAACACCGGGGAGCTGTTTTTT
TRBJ2-5 | NA | TRBV4-2 | TRBD2 | CASSQDTSGGAETQYF | TGTGCCAGCAGCCAAGATACAAGCGGGGGGGCGGAGACCCAGTACTTC
TRBJ1-6 | few | TRBV2 | NA | CASLPSRGSYNSPLHF | TGTGCCAGCCTCCCGTCCAGGGGCTCCTATAATTCACCCCTCCACTTT
TRBJ1-4 | few | TRBV6-6 | NA | CATQEGEKLFF | TGTGCCACCCAAGAGGGTGAAAAACTGTTTTTT